This T cell receptor beta chain was identified during a study of beta chain features in type 1 diabetes. General study points: Naive, central memory and Treg TCRB repertoires appeared more alike in patients than in healthy donors.

The sample holds one count of this clone. Its antigen is not identified. All of the isolated RNA was reverse transcribed, so expressed TCRB transcripts were sequenced. Each sample of naive, central memory or regulatory T cells had, on average, about 3.6 million reads. Repertoires were generated with immunoSEQ multiplex PCR, while TCRdb's copy carries only in-frame clones and drops some. The table lists hundreds of thousands of clones, around a sixth of them singletons. CD4+ naive, central memory, regulatory and stem cell-like memory subsets were isolated by sorting on CD45RO/CCR7/CD25/CD127/CD95/CD27. Sorted populations all exceeded 95% purity. In germline, CDR1 is GTSNPN, CDR2 SVGIG (reference sequence). The germline V and J ends were trimmed by 3 bases and 1 base, with 12 bases remaining between them. This CDR3 has 14 amino acids.

Input material: naive CD4+ T cells from blood. This sequence joins TRBV30 and TRBJ1-1, with D hard to call. The sequence was collected from a man between 18 and 29 years old in good health. The CDR3 DNA follows: TGTGCCTGGAGAGGGAGGCTTGGGAACACTGAAGCTTTCTTT. Amino acids: CAWRGRLGNTEAFF.